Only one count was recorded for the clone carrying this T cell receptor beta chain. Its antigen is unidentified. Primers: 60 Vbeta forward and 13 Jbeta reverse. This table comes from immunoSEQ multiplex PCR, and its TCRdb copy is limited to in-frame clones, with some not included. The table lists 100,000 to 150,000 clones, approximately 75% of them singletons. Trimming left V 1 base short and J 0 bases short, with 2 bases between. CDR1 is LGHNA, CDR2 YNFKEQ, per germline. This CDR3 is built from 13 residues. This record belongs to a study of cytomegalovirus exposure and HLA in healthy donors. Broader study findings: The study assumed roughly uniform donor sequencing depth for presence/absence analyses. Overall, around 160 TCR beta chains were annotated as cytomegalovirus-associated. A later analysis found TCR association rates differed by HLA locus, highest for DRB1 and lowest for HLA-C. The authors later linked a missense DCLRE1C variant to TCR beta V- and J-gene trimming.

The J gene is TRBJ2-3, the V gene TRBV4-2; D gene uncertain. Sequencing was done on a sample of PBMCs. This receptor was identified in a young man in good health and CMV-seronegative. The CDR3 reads CASSQASTDTQYF. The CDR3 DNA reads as TGTGCCAGCAGCCAAGCAAGCACAGATACGCAGTATTTT.